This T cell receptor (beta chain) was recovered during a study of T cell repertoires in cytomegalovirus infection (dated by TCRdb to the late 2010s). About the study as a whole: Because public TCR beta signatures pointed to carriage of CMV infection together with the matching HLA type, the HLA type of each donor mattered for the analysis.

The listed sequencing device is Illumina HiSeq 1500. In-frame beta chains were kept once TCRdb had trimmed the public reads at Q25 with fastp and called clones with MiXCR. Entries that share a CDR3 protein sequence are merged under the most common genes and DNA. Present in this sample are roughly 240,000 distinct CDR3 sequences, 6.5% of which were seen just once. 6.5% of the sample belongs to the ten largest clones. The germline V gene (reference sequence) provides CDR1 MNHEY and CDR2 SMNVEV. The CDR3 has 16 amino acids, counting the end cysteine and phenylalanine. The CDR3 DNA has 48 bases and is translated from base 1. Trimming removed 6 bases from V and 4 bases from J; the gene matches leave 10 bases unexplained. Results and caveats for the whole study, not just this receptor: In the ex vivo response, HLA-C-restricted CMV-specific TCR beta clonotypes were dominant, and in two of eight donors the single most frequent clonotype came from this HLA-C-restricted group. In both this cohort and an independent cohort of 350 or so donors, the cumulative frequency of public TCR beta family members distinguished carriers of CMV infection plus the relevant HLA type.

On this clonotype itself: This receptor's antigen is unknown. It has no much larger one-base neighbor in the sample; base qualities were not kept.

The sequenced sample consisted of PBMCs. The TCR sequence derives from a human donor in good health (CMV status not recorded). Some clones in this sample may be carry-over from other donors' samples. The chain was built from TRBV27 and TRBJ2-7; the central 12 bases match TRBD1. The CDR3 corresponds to CASSPRGTGGSYEQYF. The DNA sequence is TGTGCCAGCAGCCCGCGAGGGACAGGGGGCTCTTACGAGCAGTACTTC.